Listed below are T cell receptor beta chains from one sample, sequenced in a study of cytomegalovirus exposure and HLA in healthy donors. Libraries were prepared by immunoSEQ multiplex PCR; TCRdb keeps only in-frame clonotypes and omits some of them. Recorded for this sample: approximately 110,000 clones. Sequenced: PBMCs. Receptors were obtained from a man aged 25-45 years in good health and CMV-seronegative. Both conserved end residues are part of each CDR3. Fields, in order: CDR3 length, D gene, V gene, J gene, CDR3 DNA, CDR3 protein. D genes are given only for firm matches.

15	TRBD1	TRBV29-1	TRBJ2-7	TGCAGCGCCGAAGGGTGGACAGGGGACTCCTACGAGCAGTACTTC	CSAEGWTGDSYEQYF
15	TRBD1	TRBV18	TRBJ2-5	TGTGCCAGCTCGACACAGACAGGGGGCGAAGAGACCCAGTACTTC	CASSTQTGGEETQYF
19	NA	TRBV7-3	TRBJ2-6	TGTGCCAGCAGCTTGATCGCCAGGGCTAAATACTCTGGGGCCAACGTCCTGACTTTC	CASSLIARAKYSGANVLTF
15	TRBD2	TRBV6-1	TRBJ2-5	TGTGCCAGCCGGCCTAGCGGGGGGATGGGAGAGACCCAGTACTTC	CASRPSGGMGETQYF
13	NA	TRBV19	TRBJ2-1	TGTGCCAGTACCTCTGGCGGGGCTAGTGAGCAGTTCTTC	CASTSGGASEQFF
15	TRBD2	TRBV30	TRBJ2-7	TGTGCCTGGAGCGCCGGGACTAGCGGGGGGTACGAGCAGTACTTC	CAWSAGTSGGYEQYF
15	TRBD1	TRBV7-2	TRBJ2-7	TGTGCCAGCAGCCACGACAGGGGGCAAGAGTACGAGCAGTACTTC	CASSHDRGQEYEQYF
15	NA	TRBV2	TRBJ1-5	TGTGCCAGCAGTGTGGGGGGGAATAGCAATCAGCCCCAGCATTTT	CASSVGGNSNQPQHF
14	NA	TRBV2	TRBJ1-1	TGTGCCAGCAGTGAACAGGGGATTAGTACTGAAGCTTTCTTT	CASSEQGISTEAFF
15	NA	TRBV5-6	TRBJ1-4	TGTGCCAGCAGCTTGACCAGGAGGACTAATGAAAAACTGTTTTTT	CASSLTRRTNEKLFF
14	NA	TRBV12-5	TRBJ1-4	TGTGCTAGTGGGTCCCCAGGGGCGGGTGAAAAACTGTTTTTT	CASGSPGAGEKLFF
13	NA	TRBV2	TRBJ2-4	TGTGCCAGCAGCAGGGAAGCCAAAAACATTCAGTACTTC	CASSREAKNIQYF
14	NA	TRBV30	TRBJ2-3	TGTGCCTGGAGTGTATGGGGGCCCGAAGATACGCAGTATTTT	CAWSVWGPEDTQYF
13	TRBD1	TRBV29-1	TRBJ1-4	TGCAGCGTTAACAGGGGGTCGGGCGAAAAACTGTTTTTT	CSVNRGSGEKLFF
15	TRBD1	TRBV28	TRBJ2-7	TGTGCCAGCACCTCGGAGGCAAGGGGGCGTAACGAGCAGTACTTC	CASTSEARGRNEQYF
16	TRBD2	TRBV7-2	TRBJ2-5	TGTGCCAGCAGCCGGACTAGCGGGGGCGCCGGGGGGACCCAGTACTTC	CASSRTSGGAGGTQYF
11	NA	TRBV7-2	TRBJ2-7	TGTGCCAGCAGCTTATTCAGCGAGCAGTACTTC	CASSLFSEQYF
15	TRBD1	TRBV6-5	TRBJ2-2	TGTGCCAGCAGTTACGTACAGGGGGACACCGGGGAGCTGTTTTTT	CASSYVQGDTGELFF